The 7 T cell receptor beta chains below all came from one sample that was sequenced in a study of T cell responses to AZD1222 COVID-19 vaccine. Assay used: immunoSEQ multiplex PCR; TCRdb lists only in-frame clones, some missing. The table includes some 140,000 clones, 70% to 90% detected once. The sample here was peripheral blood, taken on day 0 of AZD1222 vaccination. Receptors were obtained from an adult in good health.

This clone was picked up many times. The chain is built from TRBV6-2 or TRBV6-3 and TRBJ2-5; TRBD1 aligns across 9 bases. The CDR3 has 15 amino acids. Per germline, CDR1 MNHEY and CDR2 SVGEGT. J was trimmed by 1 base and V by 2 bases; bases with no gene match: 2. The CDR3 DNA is TGTGCCAGCAGTTACGAGACAGGGGGCCAAGAGACCCAGTACTTC. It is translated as CASSYETGGQETQYF.

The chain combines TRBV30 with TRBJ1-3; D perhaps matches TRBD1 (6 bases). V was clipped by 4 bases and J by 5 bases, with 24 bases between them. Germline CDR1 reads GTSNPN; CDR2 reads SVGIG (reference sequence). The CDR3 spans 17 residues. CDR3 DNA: TGTGCCTGGATGCCCAGTGGACGGCAGGGGACTAGAAACACCATATATTTT. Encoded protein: CAWMPSGRQGTRNTIYF. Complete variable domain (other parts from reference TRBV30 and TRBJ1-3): SQTIHQWPATLVQPVGSPLSLECTVEGTSNPNLYWYRQAAGRGLQLLFYSVGIGQISSEVPQNLSASRPQDRQFILSSKKLLLSDSGFYLCAWMPSGRQGTRNTIYFGEGSWLTVV.

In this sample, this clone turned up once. The CDR3 DNA sequence: TGCGCCAGCAGCTGGGGGGGACTAGCGGGAGATGAGCAGTTCTTC. It yields the protein CASSWGGLAGDEQFF. The V call is TRBV5-1, the J call TRBJ2-1, with 14 bases fitting TRBD2. With 3 bases clipped from V and 8 bases from J, the junction kept 4 bases outside the gene matches. Germline CDR1 is SGHRS and CDR2 is YFSETQ. The CDR3 runs to 15 residues. The entire variable domain, with the rest obtained from reference TRBV5-1 and TRBJ2-1, is as follows: KAGVTQTPRYLIKTRGQQVTLSCSPISGHRSVSWYQQTPGQGLQFLFEYFSETQRNKGNFPGRFSGRQFSNSRSEMNVSTLELGDSALYLCASSWGGLAGDEQFFGPGTRLTVL.

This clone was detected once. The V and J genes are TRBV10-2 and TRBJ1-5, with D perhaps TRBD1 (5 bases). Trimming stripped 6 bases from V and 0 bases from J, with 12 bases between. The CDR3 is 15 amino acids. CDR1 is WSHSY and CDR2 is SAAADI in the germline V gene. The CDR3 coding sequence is TGCGCCAGCAGGGTGACAGTTTATAGCAATCAGCCCCAGCATTTT. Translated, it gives CASRVTVYSNQPQHF.

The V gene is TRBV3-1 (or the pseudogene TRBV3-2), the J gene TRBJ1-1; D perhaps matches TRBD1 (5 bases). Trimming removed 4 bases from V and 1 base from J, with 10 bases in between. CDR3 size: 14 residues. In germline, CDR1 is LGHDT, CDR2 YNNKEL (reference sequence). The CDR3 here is CASSPGRQNTEAFF. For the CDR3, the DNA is TGTGCCAGCAGCCCGGGACGGCAGAACACTGAAGCTTTCTTT.

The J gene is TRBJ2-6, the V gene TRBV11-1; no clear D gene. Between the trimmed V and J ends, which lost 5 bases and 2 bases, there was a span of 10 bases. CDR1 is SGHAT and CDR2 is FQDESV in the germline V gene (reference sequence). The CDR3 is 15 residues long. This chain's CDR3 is CASSPWATGANVLTF. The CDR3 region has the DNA TGTGCCAGCAGCCCCTGGGCCACTGGGGCCAACGTCCTGACTTTC.

CDR3 sequence reads: CASSIGTEAFF. CDR3 DNA: TGTGCCAGCTCAATCGGGACGGAAGCTTTCTTT. The J gene is TRBJ1-1, the V gene TRBV18; tentative D call: TRBD1 (5 bases). V shed 5 bases and J shed 8 bases, with 9 bases lying between them. This CDR3 comprises 11 residues. The germline V gene has CDR1 KGHSH and CDR2 LQKENI.